Below, 20 T cell receptor beta chains from the same sample are listed, as sequenced in a study of T-cell reconstitution after alpha-beta-depleted transplantation in children. Preparation of the TCRbeta library was carried out with unique molecular identifiers. TCRdb reprocessed the PCR reads with MiXCR, giving one entry per CDR3 protein. Of approximately 800,000 distinct CDR3 sequences in the sample, under 20% were seen once. Material: PBMCs, mostly from graft donor cells, obtained 360 days after TCRalphabeta/CD19-depleted stem cell transplant. The source is a male patient between 5 and 17 years old who had a stem cell transplant for acute lymphoblastic leukemia, so the T cells may come from the graft donor.

V usage is TRBV29-1 and J usage is TRBJ2-5; TRBD1 agrees at 8 bases. Looked up from germline, CDR1 is SQVTM and CDR2 is ANQGSEA. V was clipped by 7 bases and J by 6 bases; unmatched bases: 7. The CDR3 extends over 12 amino acids. The CDR3 reads CSGRQGSKTQYF. The DNA for the CDR3 is TGCAGCGGACGACAGGGGTCAAAGACCCAGTACTTC.

This clonotype was counted many times. The chain is built from TRBV4-2 and TRBJ2-7; no clear D gene. With 0 bases removed from V and 3 bases from J, the gap between germline ends came to 9 bases. The length of the CDR3 is 14 residues. The V gene's germline CDR1 is LGHNA and CDR2 YNFKEQ. The DNA of the CDR3 is TGTGCCAGCAGCCAAGAAGGGTCGAACTACGAGCAGTACTTC. It is translated as CASSQEGSNYEQYF.

CDR3 bases: TGTGCCAGCAGTTACCGCGGCGGGGAAGAGACCCAGTACTTC. This codes for CASSYRGGEETQYF. The chain carries TRBV6-2 or TRBV6-3 and TRBJ2-5, with D possibly TRBD2 on 6 matching bases. The CDR3 length is 14 residues. Germline V gives CDR1 MNHEY, CDR2 SVGEGT. V lost 2 bases and J 3 bases, leaving 10 bases between the germline ends.

The CDR3 nucleotides are TGTGCCACCAGCAGAGGGATCAGTGTCCGCTCTGGAAACACCATATATTTT. Protein: CATSRGISVRSGNTIYF. The chain employs TRBV15 and TRBJ1-3; unclear D gene. This CDR3 region has 17 residues. Germline-derived CDR1 and CDR2 are LNHNV and YYDKDF (reference sequence). V was pared by 1 base and J by 0 bases, with 13 bases between. Full variable domain (outside the CDR3, taken from reference TRBV15 and TRBJ1-3): DAMVIQNPRYQVTQFGKPVTLSCSQTLNHNVMYWYQQKSSQAPKLLFHYYDKDFNNEADTPDNFQSRRPNTSFCFLDIRSPGLGDTAMYLCATSRGISVRSGNTIYFGEGSWLTVV.

The J gene is TRBJ2-1, the V gene TRBV2, with 10 bases matching TRBD2. The junction had 5 bases not matched to a gene; V was cut back by 4 bases and J by 5 bases. Germline assignment: CDR1 SNHLY and CDR2 FYNNEI. CDR3 length equals 15 residues. The CDR3 loop is CASSVLAGAHNEQFF. The CDR3 DNA reads TGTGCCAGCAGTGTCCTAGCGGGAGCCCACAATGAGCAGTTCTTC.

In this sample, this clonotype turned up many times. The J gene is TRBJ1-5, the V gene TRBV29-1; 8 nucleotides match TRBD1. From germline, CDR1 is SQVTM and CDR2 ANQGSEA. Germline trimming cut 7 bases from V and 4 bases from J; bases unmatched to any gene: 9. The CDR3 is 14 residues long. The CDR3 bases are TGCAGCGCAGCCCGAGGACAGGGTAATCAGCCCCAGCATTTT. It specifies CSAARGQGNQPQHF. Looking up the rest from reference TRBV29-1 and TRBJ1-5 gives the full variable domain: SAVISQKPSRDICQRGTSLTIQCQVDSQVTMMFWYRQQPGQSLTLIATANQGSEATYESGFVIDKFPISRPNLTFSTLTVSNMSPEDSSIYLCSAARGQGNQPQHFGDGTRLSIL.

This clonotype was counted only a few times. This chain joins TRBV7-3 and TRBJ2-1; 8 nucleotides line up with TRBD2. V was pared by 5 bases and J by 5 bases, with 11 bases of the junction left unmatched. Per the germline V gene, CDR1 is SGHTA and CDR2 is FQGTGA. This CDR3 contains 16 residues. The CDR3 DNA follows: TGTGCCAGCAGCCCCCGGGGGGGAGGGATAAACAATGAGCAGTTCTTC. Translating gives CASSPRGGGINNEQFF. The full variable domain, in which reference TRBV7-3 and TRBJ2-1 provide the parts outside the CDR3, is GAGVSQTPSNKVTEKGKYVELRCDPISGHTALYWYRQSLGQGPEFLIYFQGTGAADDSGLPNDRFFAVRPEGSVSTLKIQRTERGDSAVYLCASSPRGGGINNEQFFGPGTRLTVL.

The chain joins TRBV27 to TRBJ2-7; 9 nucleotides agree with TRBD2. V shed 4 bases and J 6 bases; nucleotides not matched to a gene: 10. This CDR3 has 15 amino acids. Germline V gene data show CDR1 as MNHEY and CDR2 as SMNVEV (reference sequence). This CDR3 is CASSSPASGRSEQYF. The CDR3, as DNA: TGTGCCAGCAGTTCGCCGGCCAGCGGGAGGAGCGAGCAGTACTTC.

This clonotype was counted a few times. The chain carries TRBV20-1 and TRBJ2-2, with D hard to call. Germline loops: CDR1 DFQATT, CDR2 SNEGSKA (reference sequence). Trimming cost V 1 base and J 0 bases, with 15 bases left between them. The CDR3 sequence is 17 residues long. The chain's CDR3 is CSARGIIPFANTGELFF. The DNA for the CDR3 is TGCAGTGCTAGAGGGATTATACCGTTCGCGAACACCGGGGAGCTGTTTTTT.

The J gene is TRBJ2-2, the V gene TRBV27; D is unresolved. Trimming shortened V by 6 bases and J by 5 bases, and 13 bases separated the two germline ends. This CDR3 spans 14 amino acids. Per germline, CDR1 MNHEY and CDR2 SMNVEV (reference sequence). The CDR3 DNA sequence: TGTGCCAGCAGCGGGCTGGAAACAACCGGGGAGCTGTTTTTT. Translating it yields CASSGLETTGELFF.

This clonotype was found many times. J is TRBJ1-4 and V is TRBV7-9, with D possibly matching TRBD1 (5 bases). Germline CDR1 is SEHNR and CDR2 is FQNEAQ (reference sequence). V lost 0 bases and J lost 0, with 5 bases in between. The CDR3 extends over 15 amino acids. The CDR3 DNA is TGTGCCAGCAGCTTAGCCAGGGCAACTAATGAAAAACTGTTTTTT. It encodes CASSLARATNEKLFF.

This clonotype was counted between two and nine times. The V gene is TRBV12-3 or TRBV12-4, the J gene TRBJ2-7, with D perhaps matching TRBD2 (6 bases). CDR3 length: 16 amino acids. V lost 1 base, J lost 6 bases, and 19 bases lay in between. The CDR3 loop is CASSLVPPSGRTEQYF. The CDR3 nucleotides are TGTGCCAGCAGTTTAGTCCCCCCCAGCGGGCGGACCGAGCAGTACTTC.

The genes are TRBV11-3 and TRBJ2-1; 8 bases are a match to TRBD2. The J segment lost 9 bases and the V segment lost 5 bases, leaving 9 bases of the junction unmatched. Germline values: CDR1 SGHNT, CDR2 YENEEA. The CDR3 covers 14 residues. DNA for the CDR3: TGTGCCAGCAGCCTCGGGACTAGATATGGTGAGCAGTTCTTC. It specifies CASSLGTRYGEQFF.

The chain carries TRBV5-1 and TRBJ1-1; 7 nucleotides align to TRBD1. The CDR3 has 16 residues. Germline V gene data show CDR1 as SGHRS and CDR2 as YFSETQ. Germline trimming cut 0 bases from V and 1 base from J; bases unmatched to any gene: 6. This CDR3 reads CASSLVTPGGNTEAFF. The CDR3 DNA reads TGCGCCAGCAGCTTGGTTACTCCAGGGGGGAACACTGAAGCTTTCTTT.

This clonotype appeared a few times. The V call is TRBV20-1, the J call TRBJ2-5, with D perhaps TRBD1 or TRBD2 (5 bases each). CDR1 DFQATT and CDR2 SNEGSKA come from the germline V gene (reference sequence). Trimming cost V 0 bases and J 2 bases, with 7 bases left between them. The CDR3 covers 13 residues. CDR3 sequence reads: CSAREGPQETQYF. The DNA for the CDR3 is TGCAGTGCTAGAGAGGGACCGCAAGAGACCCAGTACTTC.

The chain is built from TRBV12-3 or TRBV12-4 and TRBJ2-1, with 7 bases that match TRBD1. CDR3 size: 12 residues. The ends lost 7 bases at V and 10 bases at J; junction bases unmatched: 7. CDR3 sequence: CASTYDRDEQFF. The CDR3 DNA sequence: TGTGCCAGCACTTACGACAGGGACGAGCAGTTCTTC.

This clonotype has a handful of counts. The chain uses TRBV5-5 and TRBJ1-1, with unresolved D. The CDR3 sequence is 15 residues long. The germline V gene has CDR1 SGHKS and CDR2 YYEKEE (reference sequence). V lost 2 bases and J lost 1, with 12 bases in between. CDR3 residues: CASSLSGEGNTEAFF. In nucleotides, the CDR3 is TGTGCCAGCAGCTTATCCGGAGAGGGGAACACTGAAGCTTTCTTT.

This clonotype has only a few counts. This chain uses TRBV19 with TRBJ2-1, with 7 bases that match TRBD2. With 3 bases clipped from V and 4 bases from J, the junction kept 9 bases outside the gene matches. Germline CDR1 and CDR2: LNHDA and SQIVND (reference sequence). The CDR3 contains 16 residues. CDR3: CASSMALAARYNEQFF. CDR3 in DNA: TGTGCCAGTAGTATGGCTCTAGCGGCCCGTTACAATGAGCAGTTCTTC.

The chain carries TRBV7-8 and TRBJ2-2; D may be TRBD1 or TRBD2 (5 bases each). Germline values: CDR1 SGHVS, CDR2 FQNEAQ. The CDR3 has 14 residues. The V gene lost 4 bases and the J gene lost 4 bases, with 10 bases spanning the gap. The CDR3 region has the DNA TGTGCCAGCAGCTCCCGGGACCTCACCGGGGAGCTGTTTTTT. Protein sequence: CASSSRDLTGELFF.

This clonotype was found a few times. The chain combines TRBV27 with TRBJ1-5; D is undetermined. The CDR3 has 15 amino acids. Germline V gene lookup returns CDR1 MNHEY and CDR2 SMNVEV (reference sequence). Between the trimmed V and J ends, which lost 1 base and 4 bases, there was a span of 11 bases. The CDR3 reads CASSLLGGPNQPQHF. In DNA, the CDR3 is TGTGCCAGCAGTTTATTAGGAGGGCCGAATCAGCCCCAGCATTTT.